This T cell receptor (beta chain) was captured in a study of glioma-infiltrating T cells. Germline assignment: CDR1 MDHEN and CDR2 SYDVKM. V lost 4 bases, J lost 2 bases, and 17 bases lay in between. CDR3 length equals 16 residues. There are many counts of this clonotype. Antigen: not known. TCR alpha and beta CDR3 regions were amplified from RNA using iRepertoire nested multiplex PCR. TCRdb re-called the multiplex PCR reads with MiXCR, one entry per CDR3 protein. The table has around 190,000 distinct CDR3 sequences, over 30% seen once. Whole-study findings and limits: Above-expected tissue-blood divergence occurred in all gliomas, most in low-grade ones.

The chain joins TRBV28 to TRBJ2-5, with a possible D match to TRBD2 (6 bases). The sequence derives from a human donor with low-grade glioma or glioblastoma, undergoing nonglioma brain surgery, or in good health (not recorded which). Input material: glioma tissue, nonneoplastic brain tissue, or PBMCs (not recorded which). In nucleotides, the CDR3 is TGTGCCAGCAGTTCCCCGCGGTTAGCGGCACAAGAGACCCAGTACTTC. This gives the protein CASSSPRLAAQETQYF.